This T cell receptor beta chain was identified during a study of brain T cells in children with intractable seizures. Sequencing used immunoSEQ multiplex PCR; TCRdb keeps in-frame clones, though not all of them. The profile shows about 41,000 clones, around nine tenths of them singletons. Specimen: peripheral blood, collected at surgery. The source of this sequence is a girl aged 2-10 years with tuberous sclerosis and intractable seizures.

In nucleotides, the CDR3 is TGCGCCAGCAGCTGGACCGGGGGGCTGGAGCGAGAGACCCAGTACTTC. The encoded protein is CASSWTGGLERETQYF. The chain carries TRBV5-1 and TRBJ2-5; D might be TRBD2 (7 bases). V was shortened by 3 bases and J by 4 bases, with 19 bases between the two germline ends. The CDR3 has 16 amino acids. Germline V gene sequence: CDR1 SGHRS, CDR2 YFSETQ.